The 20 T cell receptor beta chains below were found in one sample sequenced in a study of Tregs in tolerant kidney transplant recipients. Profiling relied on immunoSEQ multiplex PCR, and the TCRdb table lists in-frame clones only, not all of them. This sample's table reports around 33,000 clones. The sequenced sample was CD8+ T cells from blood, obtained before the transplant. The receptor source for this set is a human donor who received a combined kidney and bone marrow transplant.

The covered CDR3 bases are TGTGCCAGCAGTGAAGTCCTAGCGCGACACAATGAG. Translating it yields CASSEVLARHNE. The full CDR3 sequence reads CASSEVLARHNEQFF. The chain uses TRBV2 and TRBJ2-1; TRBD2 might be the D (6 bases). The CDR3 is cut off 3 residues early in the read; its end comes from the germline J gene. The germline V and J ends were trimmed by 1 base and 5 bases, with 12 bases remaining between them. CDR3 length equals 15 residues. CDR1 SNHLY and CDR2 FYNNEI come from the germline V gene.

With regard to this clone: Coverage ceases 3 residues before the CDR3 finishes, and the germline J gene fills in the end. The chain combines TRBV20-1 with TRBJ2-3, with a tentative D call TRBD1 (5 bases). V lost 6 bases and J 0 bases, leaving 22 bases between the germline ends. Germline V CDR1 and CDR2: DFQATT, SNEGSKA (reference sequence). This CDR3 region has 17 residues. The sequenced part of the CDR3 DNA is TGCAGTGCAAAAGAAAGGGGCAACTCCTTCAGCACAGATACG. It encodes CSAKERGNSFSTDT. From start to end, the CDR3 is CSAKERGNSFSTDTQYF.

Details on this clone: The read finishes 3 residues shy of the CDR3 end, and the germline J gene is used to complete it. The chain couples TRBV19 to TRBJ2-3; 10 bases line up with TRBD1. The ends lost 5 bases at V and 0 bases at J; junction bases unmatched: 5. The germline gives CDR1 LNHDA, CDR2 SQIVND (reference sequence). CDR3 length: 16 residues. CDR3 sequence: CASSSTGGVSTDTQYF. CDR3 bases read: TGTGCCAGTAGTTCGACAGGGGGCGTTAGCACAGATACG.

The CDR3 sequence: CASSSAGVPHEQYF. The sequenced CDR3 bases are TGTGCCAGCAGCTCAGCGGGAGTACCCCACGAG. The chain couples TRBV13 to TRBJ2-7; the match to TRBD2 covers 8 bases. The read finishes 3 residues shy of the CDR3 end, and the germline J gene is used to complete it. CDR3 size: 14 residues. Germline-derived CDR1 and CDR2 are PRHDT and FYEKMQ (reference sequence). V lost 4 bases, J lost 5 bases, and 7 bases stayed unmatched.

Notes on this clone: The CDR3 extends 3 residues past the end of the read, so its final part is completed from the germline J gene. The genes are TRBV19 and TRBJ2-7, with 9 bases aligning to TRBD1. The germline CDR1 and CDR2 sequences are LNHDA and SQIVND (reference sequence). The CDR3 has 15 residues. J lost 4 bases, V lost 7 bases, and 11 bases had no gene match. The CDR3 protein is CASKPSTGGGYEQYF. The part of the CDR3 DNA that was read is TGTGCCAGTAAACCATCGACAGGGGGAGGGTACGAG. Variable domain in full (rest from reference TRBV19 and TRBJ2-7): DGGITQSPKYLFRKEGQNVTLSCEQNLNHDAMYWYRQDPGQGLRLIYYSQIVNDFQKGDIAEGYSVSREKKESFPLTVTSAQKNPTAFYLCASKPSTGGGYEQYFGPGTRLTVT.

Concerning this clone itself: The read terminates 3 residues ahead of where the CDR3 ends, so the germline J gene completes it. This chain uses TRBV27 with TRBJ2-7; the match to TRBD2 covers 12 bases. Unmatched junction bases numbered 10, after V lost 5 bases and J lost 5 bases. The CDR3 length is 16 residues. Germline lookup yields CDR1 MNHEY and CDR2 SMNVEV (reference sequence). CDR3 DNA (partial): TGTGCCAGCAGTCCCCCCCTAGCGGGAGGGCCCCACGAG. It encodes CASSPPLAGGPHE. The whole CDR3 is CASSPPLAGGPHEQYF.

About this clone itself: The sequence runs out 3 residues before the end of the CDR3; the remainder is reconstructed from the germline J gene. The chain carries TRBV6-2 or TRBV6-3 and TRBJ2-1; TRBD2 matches 11 bases. Losses at the gene ends were 5 bases for V and 8 bases for J; bases not matched to a gene: 11. There are 16 residues in the CDR3. Germline V lookup: CDR1 MNHEY, CDR2 SVGEGT. The CDR3 here is CASSPTLIAGGDEQFF. The CDR3 DNA, read in part, is TGTGCCAGCAGTCCCACCTTAATAGCGGGAGGGGATGAG.

The CDR3 protein is CASNSGTSEGNEQFF. CDR3 DNA, as far as it was read: TGTGCCAGCAATAGTGGGACTAGCGAGGGCAATGAG. This chain uses TRBV6-2 or TRBV6-3 with TRBJ2-1; 10 positions agree with TRBD2. Coverage ceases 3 residues before the CDR3 finishes, and the germline J gene fills in the end. Germline V gene data show CDR1 as MNHEY and CDR2 as SVGEGT. V shed 7 bases and J 6 bases; nucleotides not matched to a gene: 9. The CDR3 length is 15 residues.

To note about this clone: From the germline J gene comes the end of the CDR3, since the read stops 3 residues before it. The chain uses TRBV7-9 and TRBJ2-7; 7 bases fit TRBD1. This CDR3 comprises 15 residues. Germline-derived CDR1 and CDR2 are SEHNR and FQNEAQ (reference sequence). Unmatched junction bases numbered 8, after V lost 1 base and J lost 5 bases. The sequenced CDR3 bases are TGTGCCAGCAGCTTAGACCAGACAGGGATCCACGAG. Amino acids: CASSLDQTGIHE. The entire CDR3 protein is CASSLDQTGIHEQYF.

Worth noting for this clone: Sequencing ends 3 residues short of the CDR3 end; the germline J gene provides the rest. The gene calls are TRBV2 and TRBJ1-1; weak D call: TRBD1 (6 bases). This CDR3 is 17 amino acids long. The V end was cut by 2 bases, the J end by 7 bases, with 23 bases between. In germline, CDR1 is SNHLY, CDR2 FYNNEI. CDR3 sequence reads: CASSEMKQGYGAGEAFF. The DNA read from the CDR3 is TGTGCCAGCAGTGAAATGAAACAGGGATACGGCGCGGGTGAA.

On this clone: Sequencing ends 3 residues short of the CDR3 end; the germline J gene provides the rest. This chain uses TRBV28 with TRBJ2-1; D is perhaps TRBD1 (5 bases). Trimming took 6 bases from V and 0 from J, leaving 21 bases between them. The CDR3 contains 18 residues. CDR1 is MDHEN, CDR2 SYDVKM, per germline. Partial CDR3 DNA: TGTGCCAGCAGGCACCTACAAATGGACAAGAGCTCCTACAATGAG. Translated, it gives CASRHLQMDKSSYNE. From start to end, the CDR3 is CASRHLQMDKSSYNEQFF.

Concerning this clone: The DNA ends 3 residues before the CDR3 does, and the rest of the CDR3 is filled in from the germline J gene. The chain joins TRBV7-2 to TRBJ2-3; maybe TRBD1 (5 bases). The CDR3 runs to 14 residues. Germline lookup yields CDR1 SGHTA and CDR2 FQGNSA. Trimming removed 5 bases at V and 4 bases at J, with 13 bases between. CDR3 in amino acids: CASSTYTRADTQYF. The sequenced part of the CDR3 DNA is TGTGCCAGCAGCACCTACACCAGGGCAGATACG.

On this clone itself: The DNA ends 3 residues before the CDR3 does, and the rest of the CDR3 is filled in from the germline J gene. V is TRBV7-8 and J is TRBJ2-3; TRBD2 is a possible D gene (5 bases). Germline CDR1 is SGHVS and CDR2 is FQNEAQ. V lost 2 bases and J lost 1, with 13 bases in between. This CDR3 has 16 amino acids. The CDR3 loop reads CASSLYTPRGTDTQYF. The CDR3 bases that were read are TGTGCCAGCAGCTTATACACCCCGAGGGGCACAGATACG.

About this clone itself: Read data end 3 residues before the CDR3 end; the end is taken from the germline J gene. This sequence joins TRBV6-1 and TRBJ2-1, with 10 positions matching TRBD2. The CDR3 length is 14 residues. The germline V gene encodes CDR1 MNHNS and CDR2 SASEGT. The ends lost 3 bases at V and 9 bases at J; junction bases unmatched: 5. The CDR3 bases that were read are TGTGCCAGCAGTGACCTAGCGGGAGTGGGTGAG. Translating it yields CASSDLAGVGE. The entire CDR3 protein is CASSDLAGVGEQFF.

On this clone: Sequencing ends 3 residues short of the CDR3 end; the germline J gene provides the rest. The chain carries TRBV20-1 and TRBJ2-7, with D perhaps TRBD1 (5 bases). The CDR3 is made up of 15 amino acids. Trimming removed 5 bases at V and 2 bases at J, with 19 bases between. Germline V gene lookup returns CDR1 DFQATT and CDR2 SNEGSKA (reference sequence). CDR3 amino acids: CSALSRQLLPYEQYF. The part of the CDR3 DNA that was read is TGCAGTGCTCTCTCTCGACAGCTCTTGCCCTACGAG.

Regarding this clone: The read terminates 3 residues ahead of where the CDR3 ends, so the germline J gene completes it. The chain employs TRBV5-5 and TRBJ1-2; D is unresolved. This CDR3 region has 11 residues. Trimming stripped 7 bases from V and 1 base from J, with 5 bases between. Germline V gives CDR1 SGHKS, CDR2 YYEKEE (reference sequence). The CDR3 bases that were read are TGTGCCAGCGGCAATAACTATGGC. Translated: CASGNNYG. The whole CDR3 protein reads CASGNNYGYTF. Full variable domain (missing parts from reference TRBV5-5 and TRBJ1-2): DAGVTQSPTHLIKTRGQQVTLRCSPISGHKSVSWYQQVLGQGPQFIFQYYEKEERGRGNFPDRFSARQFPNYSSELNVNALLLGDSALYLCASGNNYGYTFGSGTRLTVV.

A word on this clone: The read terminates 3 residues ahead of where the CDR3 ends, so the germline J gene completes it. This chain joins TRBV28 and TRBJ1-5; D is unclear. CDR1 is MDHEN, CDR2 SYDVKM, per germline. The germline V and J ends were trimmed by 5 bases and 7 bases, with 12 bases remaining between them. The CDR3 length is 13 residues. Here the CDR3 reads CASSARGSQPQHF. The sequenced CDR3 bases are TGTGCCAGCAGTGCCCGAGGGTCCCAGCCC.

About this clone itself: The read ends 3 residues early relative to the CDR3; the germline J gene fills the gap. This chain links TRBV19 with TRBJ1-5; the match to TRBD1 covers 9 bases. Germline CDR1 is LNHDA and CDR2 is SQIVND (reference sequence). Trimming removed 1 base from V and 3 bases from J; junction bases left unmatched: 4. This CDR3 is built from 16 residues. CDR3 residues: CASSIGQGGNNQPQHF. Incomplete CDR3 DNA: TGTGCCAGTAGTATAGGACAGGGGGGGAACAATCAGCCC.

Frequency places this clone as medium-sized. The DNA ends 3 residues before the CDR3 does, and the rest of the CDR3 is filled in from the germline J gene. The chain combines TRBV28 with TRBJ1-2; 9 bases match TRBD1. This CDR3 is 14 amino acids long. The ends lost 4 bases at V and 4 bases at J; junction bases unmatched: 4. Germline V gives CDR1 MDHEN, CDR2 SYDVKM. CDR3: CASSSDRGIYGYTF. Partial CDR3 DNA: TGTGCCAGCAGTTCAGACAGGGGGATCTATGGC.

As to this clone: The read stops 3 residues short of the end of the CDR3; the missing end is completed from the germline J gene. The rearrangement uses TRBV7-2 and TRBJ2-4, with TRBD2 as a possible D gene (5 bases). CDR1 and CDR2 (germline): SGHTA, FQGNSA. The CDR3 sequence is 14 residues long. CDR3 bases read: TGTGCCAGCAGCTTAGAAGTTGGACTCCACCTT. It codes for CASSLEVGLHL. The full CDR3 protein is CASSLEVGLHLQYF.